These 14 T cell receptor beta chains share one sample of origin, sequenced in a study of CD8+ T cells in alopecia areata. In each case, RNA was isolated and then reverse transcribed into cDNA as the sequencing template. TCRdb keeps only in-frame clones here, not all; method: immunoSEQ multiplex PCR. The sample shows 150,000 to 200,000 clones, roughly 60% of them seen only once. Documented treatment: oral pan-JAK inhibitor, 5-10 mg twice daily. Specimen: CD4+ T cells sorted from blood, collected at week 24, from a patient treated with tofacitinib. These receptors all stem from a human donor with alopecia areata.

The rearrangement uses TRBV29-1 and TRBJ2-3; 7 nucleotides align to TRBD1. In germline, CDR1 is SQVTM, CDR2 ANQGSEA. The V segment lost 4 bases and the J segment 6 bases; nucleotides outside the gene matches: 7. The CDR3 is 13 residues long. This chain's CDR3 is CSVAGQNSDTQYF. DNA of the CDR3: TGCAGCGTTGCGGGACAGAACTCCGATACGCAGTATTTT.

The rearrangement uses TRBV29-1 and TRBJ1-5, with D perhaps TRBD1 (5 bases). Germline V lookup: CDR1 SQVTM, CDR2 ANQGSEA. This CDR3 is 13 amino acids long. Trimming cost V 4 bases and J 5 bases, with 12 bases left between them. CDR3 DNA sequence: TGCAGCGTTGGGGACCTGAGGGATCAGCCCCAGCATTTT. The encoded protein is CSVGDLRDQPQHF.

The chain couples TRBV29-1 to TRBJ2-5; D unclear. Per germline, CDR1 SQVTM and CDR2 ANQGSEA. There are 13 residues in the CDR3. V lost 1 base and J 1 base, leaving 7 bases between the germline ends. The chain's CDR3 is CSVEASAQETQYF. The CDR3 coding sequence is TGCAGCGTTGAAGCATCGGCCCAAGAGACCCAGTACTTC.

The CDR3 coding sequence is TGTGCCAGCAGCTTATTGCCCTGGGGCAATGAGCAGTTCTTC. Its translation: CASSLLPWGNEQFF. This chain joins TRBV5-6 and TRBJ2-1; D gene unclear. Germline V gene data show CDR1 as SGHDT and CDR2 as YYEEEE. V lost 2 bases to trimming and J lost 6 bases, with 12 bases between them. The CDR3 is 14 residues long. Using reference TRBV5-6 and TRBJ2-1 for the parts outside the CDR3, the full variable domain is DAGVTQSPTHLIKTRGQQVTLRCSPKSGHDTVSWYQQALGQGPQFIFQYYEEEERQRGNFPDRFSGHQFPNYSSELNVNALLLGDSALYLCASSLLPWGNEQFFGPGTRLTVL.

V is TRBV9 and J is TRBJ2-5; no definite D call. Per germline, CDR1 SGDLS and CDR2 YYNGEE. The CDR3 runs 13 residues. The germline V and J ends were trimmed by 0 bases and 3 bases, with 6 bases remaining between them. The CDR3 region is CASSVGTEETQYF. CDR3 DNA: TGTGCCAGCAGCGTAGGGACGGAAGAGACCCAGTACTTC.

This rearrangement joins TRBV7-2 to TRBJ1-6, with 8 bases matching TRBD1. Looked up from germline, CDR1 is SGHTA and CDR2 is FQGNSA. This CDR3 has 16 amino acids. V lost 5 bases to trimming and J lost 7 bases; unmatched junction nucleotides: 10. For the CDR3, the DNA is TGTGCCAGCAGCCCCCGACAGGGGAATTCGAATTCACCCCTCCACTTT. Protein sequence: CASSPRQGNSNSPLHF.

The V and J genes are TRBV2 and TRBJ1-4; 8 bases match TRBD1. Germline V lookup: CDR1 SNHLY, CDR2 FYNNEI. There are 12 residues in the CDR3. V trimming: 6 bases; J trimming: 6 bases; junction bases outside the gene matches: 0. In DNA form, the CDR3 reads TGTGCCAGCAGGGGACAGGATGAAAAACTGTTTTTT. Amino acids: CASRGQDEKLFF.

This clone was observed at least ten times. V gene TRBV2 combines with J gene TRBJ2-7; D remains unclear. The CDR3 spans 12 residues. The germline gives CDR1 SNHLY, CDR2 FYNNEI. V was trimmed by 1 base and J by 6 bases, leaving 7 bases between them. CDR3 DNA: TGTGCCAGCAGTGAAGGGCAGACCGAGCAGTACTTC. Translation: CASSEGQTEQYF.

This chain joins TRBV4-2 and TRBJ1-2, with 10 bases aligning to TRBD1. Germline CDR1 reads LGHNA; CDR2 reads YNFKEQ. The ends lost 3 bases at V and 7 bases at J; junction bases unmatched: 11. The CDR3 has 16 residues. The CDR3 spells CASSQGGTGVNGGYTF. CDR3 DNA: TGTGCCAGCAGCCAGGGAGGGACAGGGGTAAATGGTGGCTACACCTTC.

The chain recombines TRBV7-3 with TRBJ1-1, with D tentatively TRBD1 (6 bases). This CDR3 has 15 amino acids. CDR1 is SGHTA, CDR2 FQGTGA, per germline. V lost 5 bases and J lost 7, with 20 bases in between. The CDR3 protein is CASSRAPGQRNEAFF. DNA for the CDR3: TGTGCCAGCAGCCGCGCCCCGGGACAAAGAAATGAAGCTTTCTTT.

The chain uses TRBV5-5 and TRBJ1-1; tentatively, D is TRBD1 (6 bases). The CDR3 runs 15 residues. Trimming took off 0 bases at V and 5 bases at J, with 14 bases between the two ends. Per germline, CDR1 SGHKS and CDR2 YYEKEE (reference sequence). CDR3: CASSLAMGAGTEAFF. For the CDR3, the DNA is TGTGCCAGCAGCTTGGCAATGGGGGCTGGTACTGAAGCTTTCTTT.

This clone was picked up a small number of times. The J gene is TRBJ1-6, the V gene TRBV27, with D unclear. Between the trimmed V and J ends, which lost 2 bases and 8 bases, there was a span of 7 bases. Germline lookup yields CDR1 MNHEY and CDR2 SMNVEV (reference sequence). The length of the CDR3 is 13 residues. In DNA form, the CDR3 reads TGTGCCAGCAGTTTAATCTCGGATTCACCCCTCCACTTT. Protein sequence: CASSLISDSPLHF.

The CDR3 region is CASSPSNRVETQYF. The CDR3 DNA sequence: TGTGCCAGCTCACCAAGCAATCGAGTAGAGACCCAGTACTTC. The chain recombines TRBV18 with TRBJ2-5; D remains ambiguous. The CDR3 extends over 14 amino acids. In germline, CDR1 is KGHSH, CDR2 LQKENI. The V gene lost 2 bases and the J gene lost 4 bases, with 11 bases spanning the gap.

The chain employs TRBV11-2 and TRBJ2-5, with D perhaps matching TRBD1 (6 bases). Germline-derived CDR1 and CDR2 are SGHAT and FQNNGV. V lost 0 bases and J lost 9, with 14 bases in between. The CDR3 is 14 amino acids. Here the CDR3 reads CASSLEPGERSQYF. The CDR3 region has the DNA TGTGCCAGCAGCTTAGAACCAGGGGAGAGGTCCCAGTACTTC.